The rows below give T cell receptor beta chains drawn from one sample of a study of cytomegalovirus exposure and HLA in healthy donors. Produced via immunoSEQ multiplex PCR; TCRdb's table is partial and in-frame only. The data hold 200,000 to 250,000 clones, with 76% observed a single time. The specimen was PBMCs. The receptors were sampled from a man in his late teens or twenties in good health and CMV-seronegative. Both conserved end residues are part of each CDR3. A D gene is named only where the DNA matches it firmly. Clone size is not always given. Where it is, it says once, few, many or a class for expanded clones.

D: TRBD2
V: TRBV15
J: TRBJ2-7
size: .
length: 16
CDR3: CATSRTRLAGDYEQYF
DNA: TGTGCCACCAGCAGAACACGACTAGCGGGAGACTACGAGCAGTACTTC

D: TRBD1
V: TRBV10-3
J: TRBJ1-3
size: .
length: 13
CDR3: CAISDDRGNTIYF
DNA: TGTGCCATCAGTGACGACAGGGGGAACACCATATATTTT

D: TRBD2
V: TRBV6-1
J: TRBJ2-2
size: .
length: 15
CDR3: CASSLLAGGTGELFF
DNA: TGTGCCAGCAGCCTACTGGCGGGAGGAACCGGGGAGCTGTTTTTT

D: TRBD1
V: TRBV6-6
J: TRBJ1-1
size: .
length: 13
CDR3: CASTHGQGAGYIF
DNA: TGTGCCAGCACCCACGGACAGGGGGCCGGTTATATCTTT

D: .
V: TRBV28
J: TRBJ2-3
size: .
length: 15
CDR3: CASSYTGTTTDTQYF
DNA: TGTGCCAGCAGTTATACAGGGACCACCACAGATACGCAGTATTTT

D: .
V: TRBV28
J: TRBJ1-5
size: .
length: 16
CDR3: CASSLFRGSSNQPQHF
DNA: TGTGCCAGCAGTTTGTTTCGGGGTTCTAGCAATCAGCCCCAGCATTTT

D: TRBD1
V: TRBV7-2
J: TRBJ2-7
size: .
length: 14
CDR3: CASSLATGPYEQYF
DNA: TGTGCCAGCAGCTTAGCGACAGGGCCCTACGAGCAGTACTTC

D: .
V: TRBV5-4
J: TRBJ1-1
size: .
length: 17
CDR3: CASSPGGGGLANTEAFF
DNA: TGTGCCAGCAGCCCGGGAGGGGGGGGCCTAGCTAACACTGAAGCTTTCTTT

D: TRBD2
V: TRBV7-3
J: TRBJ2-1
size: .
length: 18
CDR3: CASSLSGTSGREMNEQFF
DNA: TGTGCCAGCAGCTTATCCGGGACTAGCGGGAGGGAAATGAATGAGCAGTTCTTC

D: .
V: TRBV2
J: TRBJ1-4
size: once
length: 15
CDR3: CASSATGTMNEKLFF
DNA: TGTGCCAGCAGTGCGACCGGGACAATGAATGAAAAACTGTTTTTT

D: .
V: TRBV15
J: TRBJ2-2
size: .
length: 16
CDR3: CATSPTRQIHTGELFF
DNA: TGTGCCACCAGCCCTACCCGACAGATACACACCGGGGAGCTGTTTTTT

D: .
V: TRBV28
J: TRBJ2-7
size: .
length: 15
CDR3: CASSLGPGDTYEQYF
DNA: TGTGCCAGCAGTTTAGGCCCCGGGGACACCTACGAGCAGTACTTC

D: .
V: TRBV6-1
J: TRBJ1-5
size: .
length: 15
CDR3: CASSERWRGGQPQHF
DNA: TGTGCCAGCAGTGAAAGATGGAGGGGTGGGCAGCCCCAGCATTTT

D: .
V: TRBV5-5
J: TRBJ2-7
size: .
length: 13
CDR3: CASYSGLTYEQYF
DNA: TGTGCCAGCTACAGCGGGCTTACCTACGAGCAGTACTTC

D: TRBD2
V: TRBV2
J: TRBJ2-7
size: .
length: 14
CDR3: CASRAGRGGYEQYF
DNA: TGTGCCAGCAGGGCAGGGAGGGGTGGGTACGAGCAGTACTTC

D: .
V: TRBV5-6
J: TRBJ2-1
size: .
length: 15
CDR3: CASSLGTLRTDEQFF
DNA: TGTGCCAGCAGCCTCGGGACTCTTCGTACTGATGAGCAGTTCTTC

D: TRBD2
V: TRBV11-2
J: TRBJ2-5
size: .
length: 13
CDR3: CASSLAGVETQYF
DNA: TGTGCCAGCAGCTTGGCGGGAGTGGAGACCCAGTACTTC

D: TRBD1
V: TRBV11-2
J: TRBJ2-2
size: .
length: 16
CDR3: CASSLVNRGNTGELFF
DNA: TGTGCCAGCAGCTTAGTTAACAGGGGAAACACCGGGGAGCTGTTTTTT

D: .
V: TRBV6-5
J: TRBJ2-5
size: .
length: 14
CDR3: CASSSTTSQETQYF
DNA: TGTGCCAGCAGTTCCACGACTAGCCAAGAGACCCAGTACTTC

D: TRBD2
V: TRBV6-1
J: TRBJ2-5
size: .
length: 15
CDR3: CASSEDAGVIETQYF
DNA: TGTGCCAGCAGTGAAGATGCGGGAGTTATCGAGACCCAGTACTTC

D: .
V: TRBV30
J: TRBJ1-2
size: few
length: 11
CDR3: CAWSLGGSFTF
DNA: TGTGCCTGGAGCTTGGGAGGGTCGTTCACCTTC

D: .
V: TRBV5-4
J: TRBJ2-7
size: .
length: 16
CDR3: CASSQYLSASKYEQYF
DNA: TGTGCCAGCAGCCAGTACCTGAGCGCCTCTAAGTACGAGCAGTACTTC

D: .
V: TRBV4-2
J: TRBJ1-2
size: .
length: 14
CDR3: CASSQVSQDGGYTF
DNA: TGTGCCAGCAGCCAAGTATCGCAGGATGGAGGCTACACCTTC

D: .
V: TRBV9
J: TRBJ1-1
size: once
length: 15
CDR3: CASSVASSKNTEAFF
DNA: TGTGCCAGCAGCGTAGCATCGAGTAAGAACACTGAAGCTTTCTTT

D: TRBD2
V: TRBV28
J: TRBJ2-6
size: few
length: 20
CDR3: CASSSPGGGRVGEGANVLTF
DNA: TGTGCCAGCAGTTCGCCGGGGGGGGGACGGGTGGGGGAAGGGGCCAACGTCCTGACTTTC

D: .
V: TRBV19
J: TRBJ1-3
size: .
length: 15
CDR3: CASSIDIRSGNTIYF
DNA: TGTGCCAGTAGTATAGATATCCGCTCTGGAAACACCATATATTTT

D: TRBD2
V: TRBV5-1
J: TRBJ2-7
size: .
length: 15
CDR3: CASSLVTSGTYEQYF
DNA: TGCGCCAGCAGCTTGGTTACTAGCGGGACCTACGAGCAGTACTTC

D: .
V: TRBV10-2
J: TRBJ2-2
size: .
length: 15
CDR3: CASSEERLAGGELFF
DNA: TGCGCCAGCAGTGAAGAAAGGCTAGCTGGCGGGGAGCTGTTTTTT

D: TRBD1
V: TRBV6-1
J: TRBJ1-1
size: .
length: 15
CDR3: CASSDSGDRSWEAFF
DNA: TGTGCCAGCAGTGATTCAGGGGACAGAAGCTGGGAAGCTTTCTTT

D: TRBD1
V: TRBV27
J: TRBJ1-2
size: .
length: 14
CDR3: CASRDPGTGYGYTF
DNA: TGTGCCAGCAGAGATCCCGGGACAGGGTATGGCTACACCTTC

D: .
V: TRBV5-1
J: TRBJ2-3
size: .
length: 15
CDR3: CASSSLPGASDTQYF
DNA: TGCGCCAGCAGCTCCTTGCCGGGAGCCTCCGATACGCAGTATTTT

D: .
V: TRBV7-3
J: TRBJ2-1
size: few
length: 13
CDR3: CASSLRGGDEQFF
DNA: TGTGCCAGCAGCTTAAGGGGGGGCGATGAGCAGTTCTTC

D: TRBD1
V: TRBV6-4
J: TRBJ2-3
size: .
length: 15
CDR3: CASSPDRGLSDTQYF
DNA: TGTGCCAGCAGTCCGGACAGGGGGTTATCAGATACGCAGTATTTT

D: TRBD2
V: TRBV5-1
J: TRBJ2-7
size: .
length: 15
CDR3: CASSLSLAGEYEQYF
DNA: TGCGCCAGCAGCTTGTCCCTAGCGGGAGAATACGAGCAGTACTTC

D: .
V: TRBV6-1
J: TRBJ1-1
size: .
length: 13
CDR3: CASSEDGGTEAFF
DNA: TGTGCCAGCAGTGAGGACGGAGGGACTGAAGCTTTCTTT

D: .
V: TRBV23-1
J: TRBJ1-3
size: .
length: 10
CDR3: CAREGGEGYF
DNA: TGCGCCAGAGAAGGGGGAGAAGGATATTTT

D: .
V: TRBV2
J: TRBJ1-1
size: .
length: 17
CDR3: CASSESRVGNMNTEAFF
DNA: TGTGCCAGCAGTGAGTCCAGGGTGGGGAACATGAACACTGAAGCTTTCTTT

D: TRBD2
V: TRBV7-8
J: TRBJ2-2
size: .
length: 16
CDR3: CASSPIAGGPSGELFF
DNA: TGTGCCAGCAGCCCCATAGCGGGAGGGCCCAGCGGGGAGCTGTTTTTT

D: .
V: TRBV5-5
J: TRBJ2-7
size: .
length: 17
CDR3: CASSVMTTVELLYEQYF
DNA: TGTGCCAGCAGCGTGATGACTACAGTGGAATTACTCTACGAGCAGTACTTC

D: .
V: TRBV7-9
J: TRBJ1-2
size: .
length: 12
CDR3: CASSLPVRGYTF
DNA: TGTGCCAGCAGCTTGCCCGTCAGAGGCTACACCTTC

D: TRBD1
V: TRBV5-1
J: TRBJ2-3
size: once
length: 15
CDR3: CASSGGQLSTDTQYF
DNA: TGCGCCAGCAGCGGGGGACAGTTAAGCACAGATACGCAGTATTTT

D: .
V: TRBV20-1
J: TRBJ2-1
size: .
length: 10
CDR3: CSANGDEQFF
DNA: TGCAGTGCTAACGGGGATGAGCAGTTCTTC

D: .
V: TRBV5-1
J: TRBJ2-7
size: .
length: 14
CDR3: CASSLSFSSYEQYF
DNA: TGCGCCAGCAGCCTTAGTTTTTCCTCCTACGAGCAGTACTTC

D: .
V: TRBV30
J: TRBJ1-2
size: .
length: 14
CDR3: CAWSSQQSFYGYTF
DNA: TGTGCCTGGAGTAGCCAACAGTCATTTTATGGCTACACCTTC

D: TRBD2
V: TRBV7-9
J: TRBJ2-2
size: .
length: 16
CDR3: CSTQMGLAGVTGELFF
DNA: TGTTCCACCCAGATGGGACTAGCGGGTGTCACCGGGGAGCTGTTTTTT

D: TRBD2
V: TRBV6-5
J: TRBJ2-3
size: .
length: 15
CDR3: CASSSFTGGTDTQYF
DNA: TGTGCCAGCAGTTCTTTTACGGGAGGAACAGATACGCAGTATTTT

D: .
V: TRBV5-1
J: TRBJ1-1
size: .
length: 15
CDR3: CASSLDPGLNTEAFF
DNA: TGCGCCAGCAGCTTGGACCCAGGGCTGAACACTGAAGCTTTCTTT

D: TRBD2
V: TRBV10-3
J: TRBJ2-7
size: .
length: 15
CDR3: CAISESGGLAYEQYF
DNA: TGTGCCATCAGTGAATCCGGGGGACTAGCCTACGAGCAGTACTTC

D: .
V: TRBV7-7
J: TRBJ1-2
size: once
length: 15
CDR3: CASSPCRDYNYGYTF
DNA: TGTGCTAGCAGCCCCTGCCGGGATTATAACTATGGCTACACCTTC